This passage covers 21 T cell receptor beta chains from one sample sequenced in a study of blood T cell repertoires in COVID-19. This table comes from immunoSEQ multiplex PCR, and its TCRdb copy is limited to in-frame clones, with some not included. Counted here are tens of thousands of clones, about 94% occurring once; the ten biggest clones make up approximately 4.1%. Sequenced material: peripheral blood. The receptors here all came from a human donor with active COVID-19. The donor label of this sample is uncertain.

Only one count was recorded for this clone. The V call is TRBV27, the J call TRBJ2-7; possible D gene TRBD1, 5 bases. Germline CDR1 MNHEY, CDR2 SMNVEV (reference sequence). The CDR3 is 15 amino acids. V lost 2 bases and J 4 bases, leaving 15 bases between the germline ends. In DNA, the CDR3 is TGTGCCAGCAGTTTAAGGCAGGGCCTTCTGTACGAGCAGTACTTC. It yields the protein CASSLRQGLLYEQYF.

This chain joins TRBV7-2 and TRBJ2-4; 7 bases align to TRBD1. Germline CDR1 SGHTA, CDR2 FQGNSA. The CDR3 has 18 residues. With V trimmed by 4 bases and J by 1 base, 13 bases remained unmatched. CDR3 amino acids: CASSSDRVKLQAKNIQYF. The CDR3 DNA reads TGTGCCAGCAGCTCCGACAGGGTCAAATTGCAGGCCAAAAACATTCAGTACTTC.

V gene TRBV18 combines with J gene TRBJ1-5, with TRBD1 identical over 9 bases. Losses at the gene ends were 3 bases for V and 6 bases for J; bases not matched to a gene: 9. This CDR3 is 16 amino acids long. The germline V gene has CDR1 KGHSH and CDR2 LQKENI. CDR3 residues: CASSPPGQGSGQPQHF. The CDR3, as DNA: TGTGCCAGCTCACCCCCGGGACAGGGCTCTGGTCAGCCCCAGCATTTT.

In this sample, this clone turned up once. The chain is built from TRBV5-1 and TRBJ2-3, with a tentative D call TRBD2 (6 bases). This CDR3 comprises 16 residues. CDR1 SGHRS and CDR2 YFSETQ come from the germline V gene. The V gene lost 4 bases and the J gene lost 0 bases, with 15 bases spanning the gap. CDR3 sequence (DNA): TGCGCCAGCAGCCTCCCGGTTAGCGGAAGCACAGATACGCAGTATTTT. Protein product: CASSLPVSGSTDTQYF.

The chain links TRBV13 to TRBJ2-7, with 7 positions matching TRBD1. CDR1 and CDR2 (germline): PRHDT, FYEKMQ (reference sequence). This CDR3 comprises 12 residues. The trim removed 11 bases at V and 5 bases at J, leaving 9 bases unmatched. This CDR3 is CAGTGAENEQYF. The CDR3 DNA follows: TGTGCCGGCACAGGGGCCGAGAACGAGCAGTACTTC.

This sequence joins TRBV2 and TRBJ2-2; 10 nucleotides agree with TRBD2. The J segment lost 3 bases and the V segment lost 6 bases, leaving 13 bases of the junction unmatched. The CDR3 is 18 residues long. CDR1 is SNHLY, CDR2 FYNNEI, per germline. The CDR3 nucleotides read TGTGCCAGCAGGGGGAGGACTAGCGGTTTGACGGACACCGGGGAGCTGTTTTTT. It yields the protein CASRGRTSGLTDTGELFF.

This chain connects TRBV28 to TRBJ2-7; D unresolved. The CDR3 runs to 11 residues. The ends were cut back, 5 bases at V and 4 bases at J, with 6 bases in the middle. The germline CDR1 and CDR2 sequences are MDHEN and SYDVKM. In DNA form, the CDR3 reads TGTGCCAGCAGTCTAAAGTACGAGCAGTACTTC. Encoded protein: CASSLKYEQYF.

The chain combines TRBV4-3 with TRBJ1-3, with D perhaps matching TRBD1 (5 bases). The CDR3 has 17 amino acids. Trimming stripped 0 bases from V and 0 bases from J, with 12 bases between. Germline values: CDR1 LGHNA, CDR2 YSLEER. The CDR3 nucleotides are TGCGCCAGCAGCCAAGATAGGAGGGACCTCTCTGGAAACACCATATATTTT. This encodes CASSQDRRDLSGNTIYF.

This clone has a single count. The rearrangement joins TRBV23-1 to TRBJ2-7; D is perhaps TRBD1 (6 bases). TRBV23-1 is an ORF for which the function is uncertain. The CDR3 is made up of 15 amino acids. The V end lost 0 bases, the J end lost 0 bases, and 9 bases lay between the germline ends. CDR3 region: CASSQSMDSSYEQYF. CDR3 in DNA: TGCGCCAGCAGTCAATCCATGGACAGCTCCTACGAGCAGTACTTC.

V usage is TRBV29-1 and J usage is TRBJ1-2; 8 bases line up with TRBD1. The germline gives CDR1 SQVTM, CDR2 ANQGSEA. This CDR3 has 13 residues. The CDR3 loop is CSATPGTGDPSTF. The CDR3 bases are TGCAGTGCAACCCCCGGGACAGGAGACCCTTCCACCTTC.

The chain couples TRBV12-3 or TRBV12-4 to TRBJ1-1; D is unresolved. The V end lost 5 bases, the J end lost 4 bases, and 11 bases lay between the germline ends. The CDR3 consists of 13 residues. The CDR3 sequence is CASSGALGTEAFF. As DNA, the CDR3 is TGTGCCAGCAGTGGAGCCCTGGGCACTGAAGCTTTCTTT.

The sample holds one count of this clone. The rearrangement joins TRBV2 to TRBJ1-2; D gene unclear. CDR3 length equals 13 residues. CDR1 and CDR2 from the germline V gene are SNHLY and FYNNEI. V was cut by 3 bases and J by 5 bases, with 10 bases left in between. The DNA of the CDR3 is TGTGCCAGCAGTGAGGGCAGAATTTATGGCTACACCTTC. Encoded protein: CASSEGRIYGYTF.

The rearrangement joins TRBV19 to TRBJ2-6; 7 bases line up with TRBD1. The V segment lost 5 bases and the J segment 0 bases; nucleotides outside the gene matches: 4. CDR3 length: 16 residues. Germline CDR1 is LNHDA and CDR2 is SQIVND (reference sequence). The DNA of the CDR3 is TGTGCCAGTAGTCTACAGGGGATCTCTGGGGCCAACGTCCTGACTTTC. As protein: CASSLQGISGANVLTF.

In this sample, this clone turned up once. The chain carries TRBV12-3 or TRBV12-4 and TRBJ2-2; D gene unclear. Trimming shortened V by 8 bases and J by 0 bases, and 7 bases separated the two germline ends. The CDR3 has 13 amino acids. CDR3 amino acids: CASGQANTGELFF. For the CDR3, the DNA is TGTGCCAGCGGGCAAGCGAACACCGGGGAGCTGTTTTTT.

The CDR3 region is CAISEQGLADNEQFF. CDR3 sequence (DNA): TGTGCCATCAGTGAGCAGGGACTAGCGGACAATGAGCAGTTCTTC. The rearrangement joins TRBV10-3 to TRBJ2-1; 11 bases are shared with TRBD2. Germline CDR1 reads ENHRY; CDR2 reads SYGVKD. The J segment lost 5 bases and the V segment lost 2 bases, leaving 2 bases of the junction unmatched. This CDR3 comprises 15 residues.

The V gene is TRBV27, the J gene TRBJ1-5; 7 bases map to TRBD1. Trimming took 6 bases from V and 4 from J; bases not matched to a gene: 3. The germline gives CDR1 MNHEY, CDR2 SMNVEV (reference sequence). The CDR3 consists of 13 residues. The CDR3 reads CASSPRGNQPQHF. In DNA, the CDR3 is TGTGCCAGCAGCCCCAGGGGGAATCAGCCCCAGCATTTT.

This clone was seen a few times. V usage is TRBV19 and J usage is TRBJ2-1; D is unresolved. V was cut by 3 bases and J by 0 bases, with 15 bases left in between. The germline CDR1 and CDR2 sequences are LNHDA and SQIVND (reference sequence). The CDR3 has 17 residues. DNA of the CDR3: TGTGCCAGTAGTATCTGGATGGCGGTTAGCTCCTACAATGAGCAGTTCTTC. Its protein product is CASSIWMAVSSYNEQFF.

The chain uses TRBV15 and TRBJ2-1, with 12 bases matching TRBD1. V shed 4 bases, J shed 10 bases, and the junction held 8 bases outside the gene matches. This CDR3 contains 15 residues. Germline V lookup: CDR1 LNHNV, CDR2 YYDKDF (reference sequence). The CDR3 protein is CATSKPGQGAWEQFF. In DNA form, the CDR3 reads TGTGCCACCAGCAAACCGGGACAGGGGGCGTGGGAGCAGTTCTTC.

This clone was detected a few times. The rearrangement joins TRBV4-1 to TRBJ2-7; no reliable D call. CDR1 MGHRA and CDR2 YSYEKL come from the germline V gene. The CDR3 is 14 residues long. With 1 base removed from V and 4 bases from J, the gap between germline ends came to 11 bases. CDR3 DNA: TGCGCCAGCAGCCAAGCTGTAATAACATACGAGCAGTACTTC. Protein product: CASSQAVITYEQYF.

V is TRBV18 and J is TRBJ2-7; 7 nucleotides line up with TRBD2. The CDR3 totals 13 residues. V trimming: 8 bases; J trimming: 4 bases; junction bases outside the gene matches: 8. Germline V lookup: CDR1 KGHSH, CDR2 LQKENI. CDR3 nucleotide sequence: TGTGCCAGCAACCGGGACTATAATTACGAGCAGTACTTC. Its translation is CASNRDYNYEQYF.

V is TRBV29-1 and J is TRBJ2-7; tentative D call: TRBD1 (6 bases). The CDR3 totals 13 residues. V was pared by 7 bases and J by 6 bases, with 19 bases between. Germline CDR1 SQVTM, CDR2 ANQGSEA. CDR3 DNA: TGCAGCGCTGGGACAATGGTGTCGGCCGAGCAGTACTTC. Encoded protein: CSAGTMVSAEQYF.